The 29 T cell receptor beta chains given below trace back to one sample, sequenced in a study of T cell changes during pregnancy in multiple sclerosis. Only in-frame clones appear in the TCRdb table, and some are missing; sequencing was by immunoSEQ multiplex PCR. The data show around 52,000 clones, just under 90% seen once. Sequenced material: peripheral blood from another person, used as feeder cells. The receptors come from a human donor whose cells served as feeder cells for cultures in a pregnancy study.

This clone was found a few times. This chain links TRBV18 with TRBJ1-2; the match to TRBD1 covers 7 bases. The CDR3 is made up of 13 amino acids. Germline assignment: CDR1 KGHSH and CDR2 LQKENI. The V segment lost 3 bases and the J segment 2 bases; nucleotides outside the gene matches: 0. The CDR3 DNA reads as TGTGCCAGCTCACCGACAGGGAACTATGGCTACACCTTC. Encoded protein: CASSPTGNYGYTF.

This chain uses TRBV30 with TRBJ1-2; D remains unclear. Trimming shortened V by 5 bases and J by 8 bases, and 6 bases separated the two germline ends. The CDR3 totals 9 residues. Per germline, CDR1 GTSNPN and CDR2 SVGIG (reference sequence). Here the CDR3 reads CAWPFGYTF. CDR3 DNA: TGTGCCTGGCCGTTCGGCTACACCTTC. The full variable domain, its missing parts supplied by reference TRBV30 and TRBJ1-2, is SQTIHQWPATLVQPVGSPLSLECTVEGTSNPNLYWYRQAAGRGLQLLFYSVGIGQISSEVPQNLSASRPQDRQFILSSKKLLLSDSGFYLCAWPFGYTFGSGTRLTVV.

This clone has a handful of counts. No conserved phenylalanine or tryptophan is present at the end of the CDR3, so a read error is the likely explanation. The limits of the CDR3 on the DNA are not certain, so only TCRdb's listed CDR3 is given. The V gene is TRBV4-1, the J gene TRBJ1-3. Ends included, the CDR3 has 8 residues. Germline CDR1 reads MGHRA; CDR2 reads YSYEKL. The chain's CDR3 is CASSLAWG.

The chain recombines TRBV5-1 with TRBJ2-5; D unclear. Germline V gene data show CDR1 as SGHRS and CDR2 as YFSETQ. The CDR3 consists of 15 residues. Between the trimmed V and J ends, which lost 0 bases and 2 bases, there was a span of 11 bases. Here the CDR3 DNA reads TGCGCCAGCAGCTTGGACTCGGGCAGGCAAGAGACCCAGTACTTC. It encodes CASSLDSGRQETQYF.

This chain joins TRBV20-1 and TRBJ2-5, with TRBD1 matching over 7 bases. The CDR3 is 11 amino acids. Germline CDR1 reads DFQATT; CDR2 reads SNEGSKA (reference sequence). DNA for the CDR3: TGCGGGGGACAGTTCCAAGAGACCCAGTACTTC. This sequence encodes CGGQFQETQYF.

The V and J genes are TRBV29-1 and TRBJ2-3; 9 bases fit TRBD1. The CDR3 has 13 residues. V lost 4 bases and J lost 1; bases outside the gene matches: 0. Per germline, CDR1 SQVTM and CDR2 ANQGSEA. CDR3 amino acids: CSVGTGGTDTQYF. The CDR3 DNA is TGCAGCGTTGGGACAGGGGGCACAGATACGCAGTATTTT.

This clone appeared once. The chain has TRBV28 and TRBJ1-3, with a weak D call TRBD1 (5 bases). The V end was cut by 6 bases, the J end by 4 bases, with 13 bases between. CDR3 length: 14 amino acids. CDR1 and CDR2 from the germline V gene are MDHEN and SYDVKM. CDR3 sequence reads: CASSHRDLGNTIYF. The CDR3 DNA reads as TGTGCCAGCAGCCACCGGGACCTAGGAAACACCATATATTTT.

The chain is built from TRBV11-2 and TRBJ2-5; no clear D gene. V was cut by 3 bases and J by 1 base, with 0 bases left in between. From germline, CDR1 is SGHAT and CDR2 FQNNGV. The CDR3 extends over 11 amino acids. The CDR3 is CASSFQETQYF. In DNA, the CDR3 is TGTGCCAGCAGCTTCCAAGAGACCCAGTACTTC.

The chain combines TRBV27 with TRBJ2-1, with 8 nucleotides matching TRBD1. Germline CDR1 and CDR2: MNHEY and SMNVEV (reference sequence). V trimming: 4 bases; J trimming: 5 bases; junction bases outside the gene matches: 4. This CDR3 region has 14 residues. CDR3 sequence reads: CASSWTGYHNEQFF. The CDR3 nucleotides read TGTGCCAGCAGTTGGACAGGGTACCACAATGAGCAGTTCTTC.

This chain uses TRBV6-1 with TRBJ2-1; perhaps TRBD1 as D (6 bases). This CDR3 is 12 amino acids long. Germline V gene sequence: CDR1 MNHNS, CDR2 SASEGT. The V and J ends lost 4 bases and 9 bases respectively, with 10 bases between them. The DNA of the CDR3 is TGTGCCAGCAGTGGGCAGGGGCCTGAGCAGTTCTTC. This codes for CASSGQGPEQFF.

This clone was picked up one time. CDR3 protein: CASSFGTGSGRSYEQYF. The CDR3 DNA follows: TGTGCCAGCAGTTTCGGGACAGGGAGCGGACGGTCCTACGAGCAGTACTTC. V gene TRBV27 combines with J gene TRBJ2-7; TRBD1 matches 9 bases. CDR1 MNHEY and CDR2 SMNVEV come from the germline V gene (reference sequence). CDR3 length: 17 amino acids. V shed 3 bases and J 1 base; nucleotides not matched to a gene: 10.

This chain uses TRBV9 with TRBJ2-2; TRBD1 or TRBD2 may be the D gene (6 bases each). Germline V lookup: CDR1 SGDLS, CDR2 YYNGEE. The CDR3 length is 16 residues. With 0 bases removed from V and 5 bases from J, the gap between germline ends came to 14 bases. In DNA form, the CDR3 reads TGTGCCAGCAGCGTAGGGGGGGCCCTCCGTACCGGGGAGCTGTTTTTT. Its protein product is CASSVGGALRTGELFF.

Only a few counts were recorded for this clone. V gene TRBV9 combines with J gene TRBJ2-7, with D perhaps given as TRBD1 or TRBD2 (5 bases each). V was cut by 2 bases and J by 2 bases, with 11 bases left in between. The CDR3 length is 14 residues. CDR1 is SGDLS, CDR2 YYNGEE, per germline. DNA of the CDR3: TGTGCCAGCAGCGTCCAGGGAGTTCCCTACGAGCAGTACTTC. This gives the protein CASSVQGVPYEQYF.

The chain couples TRBV5-1 to TRBJ2-6; D is ambiguous. V gave up 4 bases and J gave up 0 bases, with 14 bases separating them. The CDR3 totals 17 residues. Germline-derived CDR1 and CDR2 are SGHRS and YFSETQ. CDR3 in amino acids: CASSEITSPSGANVLTF. The DNA for the CDR3 is TGCGCCAGCAGCGAAATAACGAGCCCCTCTGGGGCCAACGTCCTGACTTTC.

The chain couples TRBV28 to TRBJ2-5; tentative D call: TRBD2 (6 bases). Trimming cost V 4 bases and J 2 bases, with 20 bases left between them. The CDR3 sequence is 17 residues long. The germline V gene has CDR1 MDHEN and CDR2 SYDVKM. CDR3 nucleotides: TGTGCCAGCAGTTATGGGTTTCGGGGGAAGGATCAAGAGACCCAGTACTTC. This translates into CASSYGFRGKDQETQYF.

This clone was picked up a small number of times. This sequence joins TRBV7-2 and TRBJ2-1; D could derive from TRBD1 or TRBD2 (5 bases each). V was trimmed by 5 bases and J by 10 bases, leaving 18 bases between them. CDR3 size: 14 residues. Germline CDR1 and CDR2: SGHTA and FQGNSA. CDR3 loop: CASSPGPSRDEQFF. The CDR3, as DNA: TGTGCCAGCAGCCCGGGGCCTTCTAGAGACGAGCAGTTCTTC.

The chain links TRBV16 to TRBJ2-5; 9 bases match TRBD2. V lost 2 bases to trimming and J lost 4 bases; unmatched junction nucleotides: 5. The V gene's germline CDR1 is KGHSY and CDR2 FQNENV. The length of the CDR3 is 15 residues. The CDR3 nucleotides are TGTGCCAGCAGCCAAGACATAGCGGGAGTAGAGACCCAGTACTTC. Its protein is CASSQDIAGVETQYF.

The chain carries TRBV5-1 and TRBJ1-2; D is possibly TRBD1 (6 bases). Germline assignment: CDR1 SGHRS and CDR2 YFSETQ. V gave up 2 bases and J gave up 4 bases, with 15 bases separating them. The CDR3 has 15 amino acids. In nucleotides, the CDR3 is TGCGCCAGCAGCTTAGTAGGGGACATAGCCTATGGCTACACCTTC. Translation gives CASSLVGDIAYGYTF.

This rearrangement joins TRBV7-3 to TRBJ2-7; maybe TRBD2 (7 bases). This CDR3 spans 14 amino acids. Germline assignment: CDR1 SGHTA and CDR2 FQGTGA. V was cut by 1 base and J by 6 bases, with 13 bases left in between. CDR3: CASSLMAGAGEQYF. Here the CDR3 DNA reads TGTGCCAGCAGCTTAATGGCGGGGGCGGGCGAGCAGTACTTC.

This clone appeared a few times. This chain joins TRBV23-1 and TRBJ2-2; TRBD1 matches 8 bases. TRBV23-1 is an open reading frame, and its role is uncertain. After removal of 0 bases from V and 3 bases from J, the junction contained 12 bases not matched to a gene. The CDR3 spans 19 residues. The CDR3 region has the DNA TGCGCCAGCAGTCAATCAACTAACTACAGGGGGGCCTACACCGGGGAGCTGTTTTTT. This translates into CASSQSTNYRGAYTGELFF.

The genes are TRBV5-6 and TRBJ2-7; D may be TRBD2 (6 bases). Germline V gene data show CDR1 as SGHDT and CDR2 as YYEEEE. Trimming took off 2 bases at V and 0 bases at J, with 9 bases between the two ends. This CDR3 comprises 14 residues. The CDR3 spells CASSFVGSSYEQYF. CDR3 sequence (DNA): TGTGCCAGCAGCTTTGTCGGGAGCTCCTACGAGCAGTACTTC.

This clone was observed once. CDR3 bases: TGTGCCAGTAGTTTGGGGGACTCCTACGAGCAGTACTTC. It codes for CASSLGDSYEQYF. This rearrangement joins TRBV19 to TRBJ2-7, with D perhaps TRBD1 or TRBD2 (5 bases each). The CDR3 length is 13 residues. Germline CDR1 reads LNHDA; CDR2 reads SQIVND (reference sequence). Trimming took 5 bases from V and 0 from J, leaving 8 bases between them.

The gene calls are TRBV25-1 and TRBJ1-1; 8 bases align to TRBD1. This CDR3 spans 13 amino acids. Germline V gene data show CDR1 as MGHDK and CDR2 as SYGVNS. V gave up 6 bases and J gave up 4 bases; unmatched junction bases: 4. The CDR3 bases are TGTGCCAGCAGAACCACAGGGGGCACTGAAGCTTTCTTT. Amino acids: CASRTTGGTEAFF.

The rearrangement links TRBV6-6 to TRBJ1-5; tentatively, D is TRBD1 (6 bases). CDR1 and CDR2 from the germline V gene are MNHNY and SVGAGI (reference sequence). Trimming took off 6 bases at V and 5 bases at J, with 17 bases between the two ends. The CDR3 is 15 amino acids. In DNA, the CDR3 is TGTGCCAGCAGACATCGGCAGGGGTGGGATCAGCCCCAGCATTTT. Translating gives CASRHRQGWDQPQHF.

This clone was detected a few times. This chain joins TRBV19 and TRBJ2-3; weak D call: TRBD1 (5 bases). CDR3 size: 14 residues. V shed 3 bases and J shed 4 bases, with 11 bases lying between them. CDR1 and CDR2 (germline): LNHDA, SQIVND (reference sequence). CDR3 nucleotide sequence: TGTGCCAGTAGTATCAGGCAGGGATCAGATACGCAGTATTTT. Amino acid sequence: CASSIRQGSDTQYF.

V and J are TRBV27 and TRBJ2-1; D is perhaps TRBD2 (6 bases). Per the germline V gene, CDR1 is MNHEY and CDR2 is SMNVEV (reference sequence). V was shortened by 3 bases and J by 6 bases, with 12 bases between the two germline ends. The CDR3 contains 14 residues. In DNA form, the CDR3 reads TGTGCCAGCAGTTTGATGCGGGGAGGCAATGAGCAGTTCTTC. Its protein is CASSLMRGGNEQFF.

In this sample, this clone turned up once. The V and J genes are TRBV28 and TRBJ2-1; 7 nucleotides match TRBD2. The J segment lost 8 bases and the V segment lost 3 bases, leaving 7 bases of the junction unmatched. Germline V CDR1 and CDR2: MDHEN, SYDVKM. The CDR3 is made up of 14 amino acids. The CDR3 coding sequence is TGTGCCAGCAGTTTTGGGGGGGAAGAGGATGAGCAGTTCTTC. Protein product: CASSFGGEEDEQFF. The variable domain in full, with the rest retrieved from reference TRBV28 and TRBJ2-1, is DVKVTQSSRYLVKRTGEKVFLECVQDMDHENMFWYRQDPGLGLRLIYFSYDVKMKEKGDIPEGYSVSREKKERFSLILESASTNQTSMYLCASSFGGEEDEQFFGPGTRLTVL.

The chain links TRBV7-8 to TRBJ2-3, with TRBD2 as a possible D gene (5 bases). The germline V and J ends were trimmed by 2 bases and 6 bases, with 6 bases remaining between them. The CDR3 contains 12 residues. Germline V gene lookup returns CDR1 SGHVS and CDR2 FQNEAQ. The CDR3 protein is CASSLSGDTQYF. The CDR3 DNA follows: TGTGCCAGCAGCTTATCGGGGGATACGCAGTATTTT. The entire variable domain, with the rest obtained from reference TRBV7-8 and TRBJ2-3, is as follows: GAGVSQSPRYKVAKRGQDVALRCDPISGHVSLFWYQQALGQGPEFLTYFQNEAQLDKSGLPSDRFFAERPEGSVSTLKIQRTQQEDSAVYLCASSLSGDTQYFGPGTRLTVL.

The chain couples TRBV10-3 to TRBJ1-2; D is uncertain. This CDR3 spans 18 amino acids. The V and J ends lost 5 bases and 4 bases respectively, with 26 bases between them. Germline V gene data show CDR1 as ENHRY and CDR2 as SYGVKD. CDR3 in DNA: TGTGCCATCAGTTACCTAAAGCCGGGCCCAAAATGGGGCTATGGCTACACCTTC. Translating it yields CAISYLKPGPKWGYGYTF.